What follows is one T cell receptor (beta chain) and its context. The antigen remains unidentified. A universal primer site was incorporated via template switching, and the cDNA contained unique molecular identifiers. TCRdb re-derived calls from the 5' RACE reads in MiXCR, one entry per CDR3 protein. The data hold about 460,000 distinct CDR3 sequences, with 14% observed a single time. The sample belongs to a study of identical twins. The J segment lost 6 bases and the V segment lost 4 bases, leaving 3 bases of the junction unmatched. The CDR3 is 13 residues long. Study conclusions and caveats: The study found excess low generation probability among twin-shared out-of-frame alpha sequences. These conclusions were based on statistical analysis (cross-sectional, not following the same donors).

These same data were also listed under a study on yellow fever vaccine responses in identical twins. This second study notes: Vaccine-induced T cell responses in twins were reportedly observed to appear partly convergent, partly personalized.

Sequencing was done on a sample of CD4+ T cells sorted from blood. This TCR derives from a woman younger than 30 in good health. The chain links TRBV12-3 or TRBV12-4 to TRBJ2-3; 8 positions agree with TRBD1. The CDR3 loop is CASSWDRRDTQYF. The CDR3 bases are TGTGCCAGCAGTTGGGACAGGCGGGATACGCAGTATTTT.